The 28 T cell receptor beta chains below come from one sample, sequenced in a study of technical replicates of blood from four donors. Sequenced by immunoSEQ multiplex PCR; TCRdb stores in-frame clones only, minus some. This table has some 70,000 clones, roughly 92% appearing once. Sequencing was carried out using T cells isolated from PBMCs. The receptors were gathered from a human donor in good health.

This chain joins TRBV10-3 and TRBJ2-1; maybe TRBD1 (5 bases). Trimming took 0 bases from V and 10 from J, leaving 7 bases between them. CDR3 length: 12 residues. Germline CDR1 is ENHRY and CDR2 is SYGVKD. CDR3 bases: TGTGCCATCAGTGAGTCTGGGGCGGAGCAGTTCTTC. Translated: CAISESGAEQFF.

Only one count was recorded for this clone. The rearrangement joins TRBV10-3 to TRBJ1-5; 10 bases line up with TRBD1. The length of the CDR3 is 14 residues. The germline V gene has CDR1 ENHRY and CDR2 SYGVKD. V lost 4 bases, J lost 8 bases, and 5 bases stayed unmatched. The CDR3, as DNA: TGTGCCATCAGTGGGGGACAGGGGAAGGAGCCCCAGCATTTT. Translation gives CAISGGQGKEPQHF.

V is TRBV2 and J is TRBJ2-7; no clear D gene. Germline loops: CDR1 SNHLY, CDR2 FYNNEI. V was shortened by 6 bases and J by 5 bases, with 8 bases between the two germline ends. The CDR3 is 11 amino acids. The CDR3 DNA reads as TGTGCCAGCAGGGCCGATAACGAGCAGTACTTC. Translation gives CASRADNEQYF.

This clone was seen only once. The J gene is TRBJ2-7, the V gene TRBV21-1; the table gives TRBD1 as D, unverified against the DNA. TRBV21-1 constitutes a pseudogene. The CDR3 runs 16 residues. In DNA, the CDR3 is TGTGCCAGCAGCAAAAGCGGGGGACAGGGTGTCGACGAGCAGTACTTC. Its translation is CASSKSGGQGVDEQYF.

The chain couples TRBV6-5 to TRBJ1-4; D unclear. V was shortened by 6 bases and J by 8 bases, with 19 bases between the two germline ends. CDR1 and CDR2 (germline): MNHEY, SVGAGI. CDR3 length equals 15 residues. The CDR3 DNA sequence: TGTGCCAGCAGGGCAACTCTTAATGAGGGAGAAAAACTGTTTTTT. Its translation is CASRATLNEGEKLFF.

To note about this clone: The sample holds other DNA sequences that translate to the same CDR3. This chain joins TRBV27 and TRBJ2-7; 7 bases align to TRBD2. The germline V gene has CDR1 MNHEY and CDR2 SMNVEV (reference sequence). With 4 bases clipped from V and 1 base from J, the junction kept 4 bases outside the gene matches. This CDR3 comprises 14 residues. The CDR3 sequence is CASSYGGSSYEQYF. As DNA, the CDR3 is TGTGCCAGCAGTTATGGCGGGAGTTCCTACGAGCAGTACTTC.

V usage is TRBV6-1 and J usage is TRBJ2-3, with TRBD2 matching over 10 bases. V shed 8 bases, J shed 3 bases, and the junction held 5 bases outside the gene matches. In germline, CDR1 is MNHNS, CDR2 SASEGT. The CDR3 runs to 14 residues. This CDR3 reads CASRAGGPTDTQYF. The CDR3 region has the DNA TGTGCCAGCCGAGCGGGAGGGCCGACAGATACGCAGTATTTT.

This clone was observed once. V and J are TRBV7-2 and TRBJ2-2; D is undetermined. Germline CDR1 is SGHTA and CDR2 is FQGNSA. Trimming removed 4 bases from V and 4 bases from J, with 4 bases in between. The CDR3 has 12 amino acids. The CDR3: CASSYSTGELFF. The CDR3 region has the DNA TGTGCCAGCAGCTACTCCACCGGGGAGCTGTTTTTT.

The rearrangement joins TRBV9 to TRBJ1-3; D gene uncertain. The CDR3 has 19 residues. Germline V lookup: CDR1 SGDLS, CDR2 YYNGEE. Trimming took 0 bases from V and 6 from J, leaving 25 bases between them. CDR3 DNA sequence: TGTGCCAGCAGCGTAGGGTCGAGGGCCGGAGCTCTTAAGCAAAACACCATATATTTT. This gives the protein CASSVGSRAGALKQNTIYF.

The chain joins TRBV30 to TRBJ2-5, with 10 bases matching TRBD2. In germline, CDR1 is GTSNPN, CDR2 SVGIG (reference sequence). J gave up 3 bases and V 3 bases, and 4 bases lay outside the gene matches. CDR3 length: 14 residues. DNA of the CDR3: TGTGCCTGGAGCCCCGGACTAGCGGAAGAGACCCAGTACTTC. Residues: CAWSPGLAEETQYF.

The CDR3 spells CASRLRDRLDEAFF. The CDR3 coding sequence is TGTGCCAGCAGGCTGCGGGACAGATTAGATGAAGCTTTCTTT. The J gene is TRBJ1-1, the V gene TRBV6-6; 7 nucleotides agree with TRBD1. The CDR3 length is 14 residues. The J segment lost 7 bases and the V segment lost 6 bases, leaving 11 bases of the junction unmatched. The germline V gene has CDR1 MNHNY and CDR2 SVGAGI (reference sequence).

This rearrangement joins TRBV12-5 to TRBJ2-2; 8 bases match TRBD2. Looked up from germline, CDR1 is LGHNT and CDR2 is FRNRAP. The CDR3 consists of 13 residues. This CDR3 reads CACREGFTGELFF. CDR3 nucleotides: TGTGCCTGTCGGGAGGGGTTTACCGGGGAGCTGTTTTTT.

V usage is TRBV27 and J usage is TRBJ1-1; D remains unclear. In germline, CDR1 is MNHEY, CDR2 SMNVEV (reference sequence). The CDR3 is 14 residues long. V gave up 6 bases and J gave up 0 bases, with 11 bases separating them. CDR3 coding DNA: TGTGCCAGCAGAGACTATTCCATGAACACTGAAGCTTTCTTT. Protein sequence: CASRDYSMNTEAFF.

The chain is built from TRBV2 and TRBJ2-4, with no clear D. With 9 bases removed from V and 7 bases from J, the gap between germline ends came to 10 bases. The CDR3 extends over 11 amino acids. Germline CDR1 reads SNHLY; CDR2 reads FYNNEI. CDR3 sequence reads: CASRQANIQYF. Here the CDR3 DNA reads TGTGCCAGTCGCCAAGCCAACATTCAGTACTTC. Using reference TRBV2 and TRBJ2-4 for the parts outside the CDR3, the full variable domain is EPEVTQTPSHQVTQMGQEVILRCVPISNHLYFYWYRQILGQKVEFLVSFYNNEISEKSEIFDDQFSVERPDGSNFTLKIRSTKLEDSAMYFCASRQANIQYFGAGTRLSVL.

The J gene is TRBJ1-2, the V gene TRBV4-3; D unresolved. The ends were cut back, 6 bases at V and 4 bases at J, with 21 bases in the middle. Germline CDR1 and CDR2: LGHNA and YSLEER. This CDR3 contains 16 residues. CDR3 protein: CASRKEATLPAYGYTF. Here the CDR3 DNA reads TGCGCCAGCAGGAAAGAAGCCACGCTACCCGCCTATGGCTACACCTTC.

The chain links TRBV30 to TRBJ2-7; tentatively, D is TRBD1 (6 bases). V was trimmed by 7 bases and J by 0 bases, leaving 10 bases between them. CDR1 is GTSNPN and CDR2 is SVGIG in the germline V gene (reference sequence). The CDR3 runs to 12 residues. The CDR3 here is CASRQVSYEQYF. The DNA of the CDR3 is TGTGCCTCGCGACAGGTCTCCTACGAGCAGTACTTC.

The chain uses TRBV11-2 and TRBJ2-3; D uncertain. There are 13 residues in the CDR3. Germline V gene data show CDR1 as SGHAT and CDR2 as FQNNGV. V shed 3 bases and J shed 3 bases, with 7 bases lying between them. The CDR3 coding sequence is TGTGCCAGCAGCTTTGAGTATACAGATACGCAGTATTTT. Protein sequence: CASSFEYTDTQYF.

The chain employs TRBV7-8 and TRBJ2-1, with 14 bases that match TRBD2. The CDR3 contains 19 residues. Germline V gene sequence: CDR1 SGHVS, CDR2 FQNEAQ. With V trimmed by 0 bases and J by 6 bases, 10 bases remained unmatched. For the CDR3, the DNA is TGTGCCAGCAGCTTAGCGTTGCGACTAGCGGGAGGGCCTGGCAATGAGCAGTTCTTC. It yields the protein CASSLALRLAGGPGNEQFF.

This chain connects TRBV5-5 to TRBJ1-5; D is unresolved. Deletions cut 4 bases from V and 3 bases from J, with 8 bases between. This CDR3 has 13 residues. Germline V gives CDR1 SGHKS, CDR2 YYEKEE (reference sequence). The DNA for the CDR3 is TGTGCCAGCAGCCGGGGAGACAATCAGCCCCAGCATTTT. Encoded protein: CASSRGDNQPQHF.

The chain employs TRBV5-4 and TRBJ2-1; D is possibly TRBD1 (5 bases). The germline CDR1 and CDR2 sequences are SGHNT and YYREEE (reference sequence). The CDR3 has 16 residues. The ends were cut back, 4 bases at V and 7 bases at J, with 21 bases in the middle. The CDR3 bases are TGTGCCAGCAGCATTGTTGGGGCCCTGACGCCGAATGAGCAGTTCTTC. Amino acids: CASSIVGALTPNEQFF.

V gene TRBV7-2 combines with J gene TRBJ1-3, with D unresolved. Germline-derived CDR1 and CDR2 are SGHTA and FQGNSA. The CDR3 length is 15 residues. V was shortened by 1 base and J by 4 bases, with 11 bases between the two germline ends. In DNA, the CDR3 is TGTGCCAGCAGCTTAGGACCGGGGTTAGGAAACACCATATATTTT. It is translated as CASSLGPGLGNTIYF.

The count of this clone is one. The rearrangement uses TRBV4-1 and TRBJ2-2; D call uncertain. CDR3 size: 12 residues. Trimming stripped 5 bases from V and 6 bases from J, with 7 bases between. Germline CDR1 is MGHRA and CDR2 is YSYEKL. The CDR3 here is CASSIAPGELFF. CDR3 sequence (DNA): TGCGCCAGCAGCATCGCGCCCGGGGAGCTGTTTTTT.

The V call is TRBV4-2, the J call TRBJ2-7; 12 nucleotides agree with TRBD2. Germline V gene data show CDR1 as LGHNA and CDR2 as YNFKEQ. The CDR3 loop spans 17 amino acids. J was trimmed by 0 bases and V by 3 bases; bases with no gene match: 6. The CDR3 DNA reads as TGTGCCAGCAGCCAGATACTAGCGGGAGGTTTCTCCTACGAGCAGTACTTC. Amino acid sequence: CASSQILAGGFSYEQYF.

V is TRBV6-5 and J is TRBJ1-1; tentatively, D is TRBD1 (6 bases). The CDR3 contains 12 residues. The germline V gene has CDR1 MNHEY and CDR2 SVGAGI. The CDR3 DNA follows: TGTGCTGTACAGGGAATGGGTACTGAAGCTTTCTTT. Amino acid sequence: CAVQGMGTEAFF.

This chain links TRBV5-1 with TRBJ2-7; D not resolved. Germline CDR1 and CDR2: SGHRS and YFSETQ. The CDR3 is made up of 15 amino acids. V was cut by 1 base and J by 2 bases, with 13 bases left in between. The CDR3 sequence is CASSLPSGETYEQYF. The CDR3 nucleotides are TGCGCCAGCAGCTTGCCATCTGGTGAGACCTACGAGCAGTACTTC. Full variable domain (rest looked up from reference TRBV5-1 and TRBJ2-7): KAGVTQTPRYLIKTRGQQVTLSCSPISGHRSVSWYQQTPGQGLQFLFEYFSETQRNKGNFPGRFSGRQFSNSRSEMNVSTLELGDSALYLCASSLPSGETYEQYFGPGTRLTVT.

The chain employs TRBV10-1 and TRBJ2-4; 11 bases align to TRBD2. Germline V gene data show CDR1 as WNHNN and CDR2 as SYGVQD (reference sequence). This CDR3 has 19 amino acids. V gave up 6 bases and J gave up 0 bases; unmatched junction bases: 13. CDR3: CASSEILSGGDLAKNIQYF. The DNA of the CDR3 is TGCGCCAGCAGCGAGATTCTTAGCGGGGGGGACCTAGCCAAAAACATTCAGTACTTC.

The rearrangement links TRBV28 to TRBJ1-2, with 8 bases fitting TRBD1. The germline CDR1 and CDR2 sequences are MDHEN and SYDVKM. V was clipped by 6 bases and J by 5 bases; unmatched bases: 8. This CDR3 has 14 residues. The CDR3 loop is CASSPPGQVYGYTF. CDR3 bases: TGTGCCAGCAGCCCCCCGGGACAGGTTTATGGCTACACCTTC.

The chain uses TRBV9 and TRBJ2-7; 7 bases are shared with TRBD1. Germline CDR1 SGDLS, CDR2 YYNGEE. The CDR3 runs to 16 residues. Losses at the gene ends were 4 bases for V and 3 bases for J; bases not matched to a gene: 13. The CDR3 bases are TGTGCCAGCAGCCCCCAAGAGACAGGGAAGGACTACGAGCAGTACTTC. It codes for CASSPQETGKDYEQYF. Together with reference TRBV9 and TRBJ2-7, the CDR3 gives the full variable domain: DSGVTQTPKHLITATGQRVTLRCSPRSGDLSVYWYQQSLDQGLQFLIQYYNGEERAKGNILERFSAQQFPDLHSELNLSSLELGDSALYFCASSPQETGKDYEQYFGPGTRLTVT.